Below, 10 T cell receptor beta chains from the same sample are listed, as sequenced in a study of T cell responses to AZD1222 COVID-19 vaccine. The data were produced by immunoSEQ multiplex PCR, yet TCRdb's version contains in-frame clones alone and is incomplete. The sample has under 110,000 clones, over 75% seen once; the top ten hold more than 15%. This specimen consisted of peripheral blood, obtained on day 0 of AZD1222 vaccination. Receptors originate from an adult in good health.

CDR3 loop: CASSLQGNQETQYF. In DNA, the CDR3 is TGTGCCAGCAGCCTGCAGGGGAACCAAGAGACCCAGTACTTC. The chain employs TRBV3-1 (or the pseudogene TRBV3-2) and TRBJ2-5; tentative D call: TRBD1 (6 bases). The V gene lost 4 bases and the J gene lost 0 bases, with 9 bases spanning the gap. This CDR3 contains 14 residues. CDR1 LGHDT and CDR2 YNNKEL come from the germline V gene (reference sequence).

V usage is TRBV7-2 and J usage is TRBJ2-1; TRBD2 aligns across 14 bases. Germline V gives CDR1 SGHTA, CDR2 FQGNSA. The CDR3 runs to 19 residues. V gave up 2 bases and J gave up 1 base; unmatched junction bases: 7. CDR3 region: CASSLIGLAGGWSYNEQFF. The CDR3, as DNA: TGTGCCAGCAGCTTAATCGGACTAGCGGGAGGTTGGTCCTACAATGAGCAGTTCTTC.

The chain employs TRBV20-1 and TRBJ2-5; D possibly uses TRBD1 or TRBD2 (5 bases each). Trimming left V 3 bases short and J 5 bases short, with 16 bases between. Germline CDR1 and CDR2: DFQATT and SNEGSKA (reference sequence). The CDR3 loop spans 14 amino acids. CDR3 nucleotides: TGCAGTGCTAGTACGTTAAGGGGAGAGGAGACCCAGTACTTC. Encoded protein: CSASTLRGEETQYF.

This clone was picked up many times. The rearrangement uses TRBV19 and TRBJ2-4; 8 positions match TRBD1. Germline V gene data show CDR1 as LNHDA and CDR2 as SQIVND (reference sequence). Trimming cost V 5 bases and J 4 bases; bases outside gene matches: 1. The CDR3 spans 13 residues. CDR3 in amino acids: CASSGQGKNIQYF. The DNA of the CDR3 is TGTGCCAGTAGTGGACAGGGAAAAAACATTCAGTACTTC.

The chain combines TRBV5-5 with TRBJ1-6; D gene unclear. V was clipped by 4 bases and J by 7 bases, with 9 bases between them. This CDR3 is 13 amino acids long. In germline, CDR1 is SGHKS, CDR2 YYEKEE (reference sequence). CDR3: CASSLMDNSPLHF. The CDR3 DNA is TGTGCCAGCAGCCTAATGGACAATTCACCCCTCCACTTT.

The rearrangement uses TRBV28 and TRBJ2-7, with no clear D. Germline V lookup: CDR1 MDHEN, CDR2 SYDVKM. The CDR3 has 12 amino acids. V lost 2 bases and J lost 4, with 6 bases in between. The CDR3 DNA sequence: TGTGCCAGCAGTTTAGTCCGTTACGAGCAGTACTTC. It yields the protein CASSLVRYEQYF.

The CDR3 loop is CASIGRGANSNQPQHF. The CDR3 DNA follows: TGTGCCAGCATAGGTCGGGGAGCTAATAGCAATCAGCCCCAGCATTTT. This sequence joins TRBV6-4 and TRBJ1-5; D gene unclear. This CDR3 spans 16 amino acids. From germline, CDR1 is MRHNA and CDR2 SNTAGT. V shed 7 bases and J shed 0 bases, with 16 bases lying between them.

This clone was counted a single time. The J gene is TRBJ1-5, the V gene TRBV2; D is unresolved. Germline loops: CDR1 SNHLY, CDR2 FYNNEI. CDR3 length: 16 residues. With 8 bases removed from V and 3 bases from J, the gap between germline ends came to 20 bases. In DNA, the CDR3 is TGTGCCAGCTTAGCGGGGAAGGTCGCGGTCAATCAGCCCCAGCATTTT. This sequence encodes CASLAGKVAVNQPQHF.

The rearrangement links TRBV19 to TRBJ2-2; a weak D match, TRBD1 (5 bases). Per germline, CDR1 LNHDA and CDR2 SQIVND (reference sequence). The CDR3 has 17 amino acids. Between the trimmed V and J ends, which lost 6 bases and 4 bases, there was a span of 21 bases. The CDR3 protein is CASSLKQADKTTGELFF. The CDR3 nucleotides read TGTGCCAGTAGCCTCAAACAGGCGGATAAGACCACCGGGGAGCTGTTTTTT.

The chain links TRBV6-5 to TRBJ2-5; possible D gene TRBD2, 6 bases. Germline V gene lookup returns CDR1 MNHEY and CDR2 SVGAGI. CDR3 size: 13 residues. The ends were cut back, 7 bases at V and 2 bases at J, with 11 bases in the middle. The CDR3 DNA reads TGTGCCAGCACCCGGGACTTACAAGAGACCCAGTACTTC. Translating gives CASTRDLQETQYF.